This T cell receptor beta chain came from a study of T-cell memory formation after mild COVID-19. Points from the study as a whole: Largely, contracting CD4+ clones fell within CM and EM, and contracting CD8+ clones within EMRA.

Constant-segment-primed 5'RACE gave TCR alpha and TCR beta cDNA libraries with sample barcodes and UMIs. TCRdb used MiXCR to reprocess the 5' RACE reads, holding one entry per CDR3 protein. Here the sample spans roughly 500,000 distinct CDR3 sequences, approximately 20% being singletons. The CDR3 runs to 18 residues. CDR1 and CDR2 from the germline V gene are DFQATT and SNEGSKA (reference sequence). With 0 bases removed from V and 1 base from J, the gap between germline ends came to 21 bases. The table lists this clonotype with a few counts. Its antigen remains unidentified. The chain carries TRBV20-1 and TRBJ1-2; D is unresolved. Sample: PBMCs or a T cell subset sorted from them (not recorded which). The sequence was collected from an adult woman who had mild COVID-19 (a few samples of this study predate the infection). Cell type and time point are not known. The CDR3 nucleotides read TGCAGTGCTAGAGATCTGACCGACTGGGCACCTCGTAACTATGGCTACACCTTC. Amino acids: CSARDLTDWAPRNYGYTF.